These 15 T cell receptor beta chains originate from one sample sequenced in a study of cytomegalovirus exposure and HLA in healthy donors. The primer mix had 60 Vbeta and 13 Jbeta primers. Clones were read by immunoSEQ multiplex PCR, and TCRdb kept only the in-frame ones, dropping some. This sample has roughly 160,000 clones; 80% to 90% occur once, and the top ten carry approximately 7%. The sample taken for sequencing was PBMCs. The receptors come from a woman between 25 and 40 years old in good health and CMV-seropositive.

The rearrangement uses TRBV5-4 and TRBJ1-4; a weak D match, TRBD1 (6 bases). With 4 bases removed from V and 4 bases from J, the gap between germline ends came to 11 bases. CDR1 and CDR2 from the germline V gene are SGHNT and YYREEE (reference sequence). There are 14 residues in the CDR3. As DNA, the CDR3 is TGTGCCAGCAGCCTACAGGGAAGTAATGAAAAACTGTTTTTT. Encoded protein: CASSLQGSNEKLFF.

The V gene is TRBV5-4, the J gene TRBJ2-3; 8 nucleotides line up with TRBD2. The junction had 6 bases not matched to a gene; V was cut back by 5 bases and J by 1 base. Germline values: CDR1 SGHNT, CDR2 YYREEE (reference sequence). The CDR3 covers 15 residues. CDR3 in DNA: TGTGCCAGCAGTTCCGGGACTAGAGGCACAGATACGCAGTATTTT. Translating gives CASSSGTRGTDTQYF.

The chain uses TRBV27 and TRBJ1-2; D might be TRBD1 (5 bases). The CDR3 is made up of 13 amino acids. V lost 0 bases and J 7 bases, leaving 9 bases between the germline ends. Per the germline V gene, CDR1 is MNHEY and CDR2 is SMNVEV (reference sequence). The CDR3 nucleotides are TGTGCCAGCAGTTTATCGACAGCCGTTGGCTACACCTTC. It is translated as CASSLSTAVGYTF.

There are a few counts of this clone. CDR3 in DNA: TGCGCCAGCAGCCAAGACCAGTCGTACCAAGAGACCCAGTACTTC. Translated: CASSQDQSYQETQYF. The chain joins TRBV4-1 to TRBJ2-5; D is unclear. Per germline, CDR1 MGHRA and CDR2 YSYEKL. Trimming took off 0 bases at V and 0 bases at J, with 8 bases between the two ends. There are 15 residues in the CDR3.

This sequence joins TRBV7-2 and TRBJ1-4; D unclear. The CDR3 contains 15 residues. Germline assignment: CDR1 SGHTA and CDR2 FQGNSA. The V end lost 5 bases, the J end lost 3 bases, and 13 bases lay between the germline ends. DNA of the CDR3: TGTGCCAGCAGCCCGGTGCGGGCCTCTAATGAAAAACTGTTTTTT. The encoded protein is CASSPVRASNEKLFF.

The V call is TRBV25-1, the J call TRBJ2-4; TRBD1 is a possible D gene (6 bases). V was clipped by 3 bases and J by 0 bases, with 6 bases between them. Looked up from germline, CDR1 is MGHDK and CDR2 is SYGVNS. The CDR3 totals 14 residues. The CDR3 sequence is CASSEGAAKNIQYF. The CDR3 DNA reads as TGTGCCAGCAGTGAGGGGGCAGCCAAAAACATTCAGTACTTC.

The V gene is TRBV11-3, the J gene TRBJ2-1; the match to TRBD1 covers 11 bases. The length of the CDR3 is 15 residues. Germline V gene data show CDR1 as SGHNT and CDR2 as YENEEA. Germline trimming cut 5 bases from V and 5 bases from J; bases unmatched to any gene: 5. CDR3 region: CASSPGQGANNEQFF. The CDR3 DNA reads TGTGCCAGCAGCCCAGGACAGGGGGCCAACAATGAGCAGTTCTTC. The variable domain in full, with the rest retrieved from reference TRBV11-3 and TRBJ2-1, is EAGVVQSPRYKIIEKKQPVAFWCNPISGHNTLYWYLQNLGQGPELLIRYENEEAVDDSQLPKDRFSAERLKGVDSTLKIQPAELGDSAVYLCASSPGQGANNEQFFGPGTRLTVL.

As regards this clone: Compared with germline, one end of the junction differs, possibly owing to a read error. The chain is built from TRBV14 and TRBJ2-3; 8 bases are a match to TRBD2. The V gene's germline CDR1 is SGHDN and CDR2 FVKESK. This CDR3 contains 13 residues. The CDR3 loop reads CASSQEMWTSPFF. For the CDR3, the DNA is TGTGCCAGCAGCCAAGAAATGTGGACTAGCCCATTTTTT.

This chain uses TRBV11-3 with TRBJ2-2; 7 nucleotides match TRBD1. The V segment lost 2 bases and the J segment 5 bases; nucleotides outside the gene matches: 8. There are 16 residues in the CDR3. Germline CDR1 SGHNT, CDR2 YENEEA. In DNA, the CDR3 is TGTGCCAGCAGCTTAAGCCGGGACAGAAGTACCGGGGAGCTGTTTTTT. Translation: CASSLSRDRSTGELFF.

V and J are TRBV5-5 and TRBJ1-1; D possibly corresponds to TRBD1 (6 bases). V was shortened by 5 bases and J by 3 bases, with 20 bases between the two germline ends. The CDR3 is 16 amino acids. The germline gives CDR1 SGHKS, CDR2 YYEKEE (reference sequence). CDR3 DNA: TGTGCCAGCAGACTATTTTTCAGGGGTGGGGACACTGAAGCTTTCTTT. Its protein product is CASRLFFRGGDTEAFF.

The V gene is TRBV27, the J gene TRBJ1-2; 7 bases align to TRBD1. The CDR3 totals 16 residues. CDR1 is MNHEY and CDR2 is SMNVEV in the germline V gene (reference sequence). The V gene end was trimmed by 5 bases and the J gene end by 4 bases; junction bases not matched to a gene: 13. The CDR3 DNA sequence: TGTGCCAGCAGTCCCTACTTGACAGGGAGCCCCTATGGCTACACCTTC. Amino acids: CASSPYLTGSPYGYTF.

This chain connects TRBV4-1 to TRBJ1-2; a possible D gene is TRBD1 (5 bases). The V end lost 1 base, the J end lost 3 bases, and 12 bases lay between the germline ends. Per the germline V gene, CDR1 is MGHRA and CDR2 is YSYEKL. This CDR3 is 15 amino acids long. CDR3: CASSQGIQGHYGYTF. The CDR3 DNA sequence: TGCGCCAGCAGCCAAGGAATCCAGGGCCACTATGGCTACACCTTC.

This sequence joins TRBV5-1 and TRBJ2-5; TRBD1 aligns across 7 bases. Trimming cost V 3 bases and J 4 bases; bases outside gene matches: 12. CDR3 size: 16 residues. The V gene's germline CDR1 is SGHRS and CDR2 YFSETQ. For the CDR3, the DNA is TGCGCCAGCAGCTACGAAACAGGGGCGCAGGGAGAGACCCAGTACTTC. This gives the protein CASSYETGAQGETQYF.

This clone came up a few times. This chain links TRBV30 with TRBJ2-5; D remains ambiguous. CDR3 size: 13 residues. The germline V and J ends were trimmed by 1 base and 4 bases, with 10 bases remaining between them. In germline, CDR1 is GTSNPN, CDR2 SVGIG (reference sequence). The CDR3 here is CAWSGLSPETQYF. DNA of the CDR3: TGTGCCTGGAGTGGGCTGTCTCCAGAGACCCAGTACTTC.

The chain links TRBV25-1 to TRBJ1-5, with 7 bases that match TRBD1. Germline loops: CDR1 MGHDK, CDR2 SYGVNS. V shed 9 bases, J shed 4 bases, and the junction held 12 bases outside the gene matches. The CDR3 totals 15 residues. This CDR3 is CARDPQGVRNQPQHF. The DNA for the CDR3 is TGTGCCAGAGACCCGCAGGGGGTTAGGAATCAGCCCCAGCATTTT.